The rows below give T cell receptor beta chains drawn from one sample of a study of blood T cell repertoires in COVID-19. The assay was immunoSEQ multiplex PCR, and TCRdb's table has in-frame clones only and misses some. In the table there are 140,000 to 150,000 clones, roughly four fifths of which are singletons. The source material was peripheral blood. The source of these receptors is a human donor with acute or convalescent COVID-19. The donor label of this sample is uncertain. The CDR3 runs from the conserved cysteine through the conserved F or W. D genes are given only for firm matches. Rows may omit the clone size; those that give it use once, few, many or a size class.

few TRBJ2-2 TRBV6-6 . TGTGCCAGCAGTTACTCCCCCCAGGGGAACACCGGGGAGCTGTTTTTT CASSYSPQGNTGELFF
. TRBJ1-1 TRBV7-9 . TGTGCCAGCAGCTTAGGGGTGGAGGCTTTCTTT CASSLGVEAFF
. TRBJ1-1 TRBV10-1 TRBD1 TGCGCCAGCAAGGGACAGGGAGGGACTGAAGCTTTCTTT CASKGQGGTEAFF
. TRBJ1-1 TRBV6-5 TRBD1 TGTGCCAGCAGTCTGACAGGGGGAGTGAGGACTGAAGCTTTCTTT CASSLTGGVRTEAFF
. TRBJ1-1 TRBV19 TRBD1 TGTGCCAGTAGTCCACGGACAGGGGGCACTGAAGCTTTCTTT CASSPRTGGTEAFF
. TRBJ1-2 TRBV6-5 . TGTGCCAGCGGTACAGTGGAATTCTATGGCTACACCTTC CASGTVEFYGYTF
once TRBJ1-5 TRBV6-2/TRBV6-3 TRBD1 TGTGCCAGCAGTTACTCGCAGACAGGGCAGCATTTT CASSYSQTGQHF
few TRBJ2-1 TRBV7-2 TRBD1 TGTGCCAGCAGCTACGCGAGGGGGCATGAGCAGTTCTTC CASSYARGHEQFF
. TRBJ2-1 TRBV27 . TGTGCCAGCAGTTTATTATTCAGGGGGGCCCTAGGGAATGAGCAGTTCTTC CASSLLFRGALGNEQFF
. TRBJ1-6 TRBV4-2 . TGTGCCAGCAGCCAATTTGGGGACTTAGATTCACCCCTCCACTTT CASSQFGDLDSPLHF
. TRBJ1-4 TRBV14 . TGTGCCAGCAGCCAAGATTGGAGGGGAACTAATGAAAAACTGTTTTTT CASSQDWRGTNEKLFF
. TRBJ2-7 TRBV5-1 . TGCGCCAGCAGCTCAGGGATTGGTAACGAGCAGTACTTC CASSSGIGNEQYF
. TRBJ1-2 TRBV10-3 TRBD1 TGTGCCATCAGTGAGTTCCCGGGACAGGGTCATGGCTACACCTTC CAISEFPGQGHGYTF
. TRBJ1-6 TRBV6-4 TRBD1 TGTGCCAGCAGTCGGGACAGCACTAATTCACCCCTCCACTTT CASSRDSTNSPLHF
few TRBJ1-3 TRBV5-6 TRBD1 TGTGCCAGCAGCTTGCTACAGGGGTTTGGAAACACCATATATTTT CASSLLQGFGNTIYF
. TRBJ1-1 TRBV9 . TGTGCCAGCAGCCCCGACGGGGGGCGAAAAGCTTTCTTT CASSPDGGRKAFF
. TRBJ1-3 TRBV21-1 . TGTGCCAGCAGCAAAGAGGCAGGGCCGTTTGGAAACACCATATATTTT CASSKEAGPFGNTIYF
few TRBJ1-4 TRBV2 . TGTGCCAGCAGCCCCGGGAATGAAAAACTGTTTTTT CASSPGNEKLFF
. TRBJ1-2 TRBV2 . TGTGCCAGCAGTCAAAATGGCTACACCTTC CASSQNGYTF
. TRBJ1-5 TRBV5-1 TRBD1 TGCGCCAGCAGCTCCACAGGGGGAGTTAATCAGCCCCAGCATTTT CASSSTGGVNQPQHF
. TRBJ1-6 TRBV19 TRBD1 TGTGCCAGTAGAAAGGGGGCAGATGGCAATTCACCCCTCCACTTT CASRKGADGNSPLHF
once TRBJ1-6 TRBV5-5 . TGTGCCAGCAGCTTCGGTTTCCCTCGTAATTCACCCCTCCACTTT CASSFGFPRNSPLHF
. TRBJ1-2 TRBV6-5 . TGTGCCAGCAGTTACTCGATTCAGGGGACCCGTTATGGCTACACCTTC CASSYSIQGTRYGYTF
. TRBJ1-4 TRBV9 TRBD1 TGTGCCAGCAGCATTGGACAGGGGACCGGGGAAAAACTGTTTTTT CASSIGQGTGEKLFF
. TRBJ1-6 TRBV27 . TGTGCCAGCAGTACAGGGCCCCTCGCTTCACCCCTCCACTTT CASSTGPLASPLHF
. TRBJ2-1 TRBV19 . TGTGCCAGTAGTATAGCGCCCCGCGGTGAGCAGTTCTTC CASSIAPRGEQFF
. TRBJ2-1 TRBV7-2 TRBD2 TGTGCCAGCAGCGACCGCGGGGGGATCATACTCGATGAGCAGTTCTTC CASSDRGGIILDEQFF
once TRBJ2-5 TRBV3-1/TRBV3-2 . TGTGCCAGCAGCCAAGATCCCCTTACCCAGTACTTC CASSQDPLTQYF
. TRBJ1-1 TRBV7-2 . TGTGCCAGCAGCTTTCAGGGATCCCTCCTGAACACTGAAGCTTTCTTT CASSFQGSLLNTEAFF
. TRBJ1-2 TRBV18 . TGTGCCAGCTCACCGGACAAGGGATATGGCTACACCTTC CASSPDKGYGYTF
few TRBJ1-6 TRBV5-6 TRBD1 TGTGCCAGCAGCCCGGGGACCGGGACAGTTAATTCACCCCTCCACTTT CASSPGTGTVNSPLHF
many TRBJ1-6 TRBV6-4 . TGTGCCAGCAGTGACTTGGGGGCTGGGAATTCACCCCTCCACTTT CASSDLGAGNSPLHF
few TRBJ2-5 TRBV3-1/TRBV3-2 TRBD2 TGTGCCAGCCGCGGCCATAGCGGGCAAGAGACCCAGTACTTC CASRGHSGQETQYF
. TRBJ1-2 TRBV18 . TGTGCCAGCTCAACTCAAGACAGGACCCATGGCTACACCTTC CASSTQDRTHGYTF
. TRBJ1-6 TRBV6-2/TRBV6-3 TRBD1 TGTGCCAGCAGCCCAGGACAGGGGAATTCACCCCTCCACTTT CASSPGQGNSPLHF
. TRBJ2-7 TRBV7-9 TRBD1 TGTGCCAGCAGCTCGGGACAGGGGGACGAGCAGTACTTC CASSSGQGDEQYF
. TRBJ1-1 TRBV25-1 . TGTGCCAGCAAGATCGGCGGTGGAACTGAAGCTTTCTTT CASKIGGGTEAFF
. TRBJ1-5 TRBV6-1 TRBD1 TGTGCCAGCAGTGAACAGGGGGCGGGCAGCCAGCCCCAGCATTTT CASSEQGAGSQPQHF
few TRBJ2-7 TRBV9 TRBD1 TGTGCCAGCAGCGTTACCGGGACAGGGTCCTACGAGCAGTACTTC CASSVTGTGSYEQYF
. TRBJ2-1 TRBV4-1 TRBD2 TGCGCCAGCAGCCAAGATAGGCCCGGGACTAGCGGGGGGGAGCAGTTCTTC CASSQDRPGTSGGEQFF
once TRBJ1-1 TRBV6-1 TRBD1 TGTGCCAGCAGGGGACAGGGTGTAGGGACTGAAGCTTTCTTT CASRGQGVGTEAFF
. TRBJ2-7 TRBV12-3/TRBV12-4 . TGTGCCACCCAAGGGGCCTACGAGCAGTACTTC CATQGAYEQYF
. TRBJ1-5 TRBV18 TRBD1 TGTGCCAGCTCACCCGACAGGGAACAGCCCCAGCATTTT CASSPDREQPQHF
. TRBJ1-3 TRBV12-5 TRBD1 TGTGCTAGTGGTTTGTCCCAATACTCCGACAGGGAGAGAAACACCATATATTTT CASGLSQYSDRERNTIYF
. TRBJ1-2 TRBV19 . TGTGCCAGTAGAACAGGACAGTCAAGGGGATATGGCTACACCTTC CASRTGQSRGYGYTF
. TRBJ1-2 TRBV5-8 . TGTGCCAGCAGCTTGGAGGGGAGGGCTAGCTATGGCTACACCTTC CASSLEGRASYGYTF
once TRBJ2-3 TRBV4-2 . TGTGCCAGCAGCCAAGGACAGTCGCCCAGCACAGATACGCAGTATTTT CASSQGQSPSTDTQYF
. TRBJ1-1 TRBV5-1 . TGCGCCAGCAGCATCGGACAGTTCACTGAAGCTTTCTTT CASSIGQFTEAFF
. TRBJ1-3 TRBV6-5 . TGTGCCAGCATAAACGGAGACGTCCTGGAAAACACCATATATTTT CASINGDVLENTIYF
. TRBJ2-3 TRBV10-1 . TGCGCCAGCAGTGAGTCCGCCGAAGACACCACCACAGATACGCAGTATTTT CASSESAEDTTTDTQYF
. TRBJ2-2 TRBV11-1 . TGTGCCAGCAGCCTCTTCACAGGGAACACCGGGGAGCTGTTTTTT CASSLFTGNTGELFF